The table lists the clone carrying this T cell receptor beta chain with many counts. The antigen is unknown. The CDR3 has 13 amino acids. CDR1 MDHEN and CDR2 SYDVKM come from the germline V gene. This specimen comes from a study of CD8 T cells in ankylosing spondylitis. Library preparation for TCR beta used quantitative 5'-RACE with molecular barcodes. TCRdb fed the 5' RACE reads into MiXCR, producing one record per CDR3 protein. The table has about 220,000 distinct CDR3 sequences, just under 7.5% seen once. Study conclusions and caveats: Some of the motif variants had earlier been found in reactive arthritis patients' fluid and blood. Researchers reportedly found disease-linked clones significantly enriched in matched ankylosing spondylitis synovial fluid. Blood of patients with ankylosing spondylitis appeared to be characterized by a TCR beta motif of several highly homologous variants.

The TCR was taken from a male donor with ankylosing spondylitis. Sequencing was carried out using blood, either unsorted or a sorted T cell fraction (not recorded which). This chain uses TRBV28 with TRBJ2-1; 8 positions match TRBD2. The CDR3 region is CCSHSGNYNEQFF. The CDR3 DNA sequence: TGTTGTTCCCATAGCGGGAACTACAATGAGCAGTTCTTC.